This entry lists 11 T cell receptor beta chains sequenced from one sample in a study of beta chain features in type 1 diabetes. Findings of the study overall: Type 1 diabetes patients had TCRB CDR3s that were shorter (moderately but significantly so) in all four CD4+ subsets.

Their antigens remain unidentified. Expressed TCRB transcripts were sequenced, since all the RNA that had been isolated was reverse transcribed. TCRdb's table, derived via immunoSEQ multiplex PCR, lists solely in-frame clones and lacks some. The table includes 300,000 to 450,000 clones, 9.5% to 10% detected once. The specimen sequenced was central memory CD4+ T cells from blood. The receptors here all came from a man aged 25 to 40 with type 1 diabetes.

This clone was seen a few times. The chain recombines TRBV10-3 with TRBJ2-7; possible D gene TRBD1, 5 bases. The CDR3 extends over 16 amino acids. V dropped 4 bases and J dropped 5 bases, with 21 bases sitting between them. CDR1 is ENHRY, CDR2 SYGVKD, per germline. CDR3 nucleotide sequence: TGTGCCATCAGTGCCCGAGCTTGGGGCAGGGATAACGAGCAGTACTTC. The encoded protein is CAISARAWGRDNEQYF.

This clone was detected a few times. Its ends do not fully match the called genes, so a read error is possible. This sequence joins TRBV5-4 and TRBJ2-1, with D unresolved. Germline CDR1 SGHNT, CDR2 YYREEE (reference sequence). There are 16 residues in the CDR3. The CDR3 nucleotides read TGCGCCAGCAGCCAAGGTGTTGGACCAACCCACAATGAGCAGTTCTTC. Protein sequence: CASSQGVGPTHNEQFF.

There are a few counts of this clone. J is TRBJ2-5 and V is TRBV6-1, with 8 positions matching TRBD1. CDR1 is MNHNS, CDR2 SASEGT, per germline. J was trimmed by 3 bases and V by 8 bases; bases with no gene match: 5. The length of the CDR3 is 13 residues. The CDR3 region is CASSQTGEETQYF. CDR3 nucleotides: TGTGCCAGCTCCCAGACAGGGGAAGAGACCCAGTACTTC.

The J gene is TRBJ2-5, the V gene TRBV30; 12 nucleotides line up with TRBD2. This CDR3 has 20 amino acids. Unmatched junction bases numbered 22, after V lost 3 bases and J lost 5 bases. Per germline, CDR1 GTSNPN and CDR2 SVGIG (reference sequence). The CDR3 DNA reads TGTGCCTGGAGGCCCCCTCGTAACGGACTAGCGGGGTCCCGGCGGGAGACCCAGTACTTC. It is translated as CAWRPPRNGLAGSRRETQYF.

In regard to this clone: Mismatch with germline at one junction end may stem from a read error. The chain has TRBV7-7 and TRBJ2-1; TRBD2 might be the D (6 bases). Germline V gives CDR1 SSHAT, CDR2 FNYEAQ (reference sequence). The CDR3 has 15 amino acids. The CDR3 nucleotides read TGTGCTAGCAGCTTAGAGGTGTATAAGGGAGGTGAGCAGTTCTTC. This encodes CASSLEVYKGGEQFF.

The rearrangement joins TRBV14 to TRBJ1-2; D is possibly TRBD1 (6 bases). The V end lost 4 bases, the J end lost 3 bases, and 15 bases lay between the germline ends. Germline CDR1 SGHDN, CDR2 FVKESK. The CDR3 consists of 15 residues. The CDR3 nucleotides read TGTGCCAGCAGCCCCATGACAGGAGACCACTATGGCTACACCTTC. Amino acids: CASSPMTGDHYGYTF.

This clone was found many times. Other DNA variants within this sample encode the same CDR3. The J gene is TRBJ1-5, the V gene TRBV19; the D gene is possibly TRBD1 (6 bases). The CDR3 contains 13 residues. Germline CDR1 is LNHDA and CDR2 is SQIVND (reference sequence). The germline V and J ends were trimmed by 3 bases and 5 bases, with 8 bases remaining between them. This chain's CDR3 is CASSIQGYQPQHF. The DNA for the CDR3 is TGTGCCAGTAGTATTCAGGGGTATCAGCCCCAGCATTTT.

The CDR3 region has the DNA TGTGCCTGGAGTCCCGGGGGAACTGGGGCCAACGTCCTGACTTTC. Protein sequence: CAWSPGGTGANVLTF. The chain couples TRBV30 to TRBJ2-6; tentative D call: TRBD2 (6 bases). The CDR3 covers 15 residues. Trimming took 2 bases from V and 2 from J, leaving 10 bases between them. Germline loops: CDR1 GTSNPN, CDR2 SVGIG (reference sequence).

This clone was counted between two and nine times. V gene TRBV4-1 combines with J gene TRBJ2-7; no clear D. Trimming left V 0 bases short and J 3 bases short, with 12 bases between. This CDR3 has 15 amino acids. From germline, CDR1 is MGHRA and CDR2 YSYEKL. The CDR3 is CASSQDPRQYYEQYF. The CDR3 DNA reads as TGCGCCAGCAGCCAAGATCCCCGTCAGTACTACGAGCAGTACTTC.

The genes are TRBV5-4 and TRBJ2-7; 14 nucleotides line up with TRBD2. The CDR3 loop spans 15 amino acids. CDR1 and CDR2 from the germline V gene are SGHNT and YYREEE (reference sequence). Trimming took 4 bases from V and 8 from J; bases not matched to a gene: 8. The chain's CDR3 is CASSRGTSGRVKQYF. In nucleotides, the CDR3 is TGTGCCAGCAGCCGCGGGACTAGCGGGAGAGTAAAGCAGTACTTC.

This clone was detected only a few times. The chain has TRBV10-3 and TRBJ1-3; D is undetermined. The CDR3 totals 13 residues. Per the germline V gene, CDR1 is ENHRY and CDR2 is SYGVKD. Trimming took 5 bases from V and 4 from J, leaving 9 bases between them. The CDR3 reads CAISTREGNTIYF. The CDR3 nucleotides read TGTGCCATCAGTACAAGGGAGGGAAACACCATATATTTT.